This T cell receptor beta chain was documented in a study of T cells after yellow fever vaccination. Overall study: The SMART-Seq v4 Ultra Low Input method served to prepare the low-cell-number fractions. The study, taken as a whole, reports: Peaking faster, on day 5 versus 15, the secondary response was nonetheless weaker.

TCRdb analysed the 5' RACE reads with MiXCR anew, one entry per CDR3 protein. Among about 340,000 distinct CDR3 sequences listed, under 15% were seen once. A word on this clonotype: Antigen: not known.

This sequence was found in a man aged 18-30 years who received the YFV17D yellow fever vaccine. This specimen was CD4+ T cells sorted from PBMCs, taken 15 days after the yellow fever booster vaccination.

The CDR3, as DNA: TGTGCCAGCAGCCAGAGACAGGGGGCCAATGAGCAGTTCTTC. Translated: CASSQRQGANEQFF. The chain links TRBV11-1 to TRBJ2-1, with 10 bases aligning to TRBD1. CDR3 length: 14 amino acids. The J segment lost 6 bases and the V segment lost 5 bases, leaving 4 bases of the junction unmatched. Germline V lookup: CDR1 SGHAT, CDR2 FQDESV (reference sequence). The whole variable domain, remainder taken from reference TRBV11-1 and TRBJ2-1, is EAEVAQSPRYKITEKSQAVAFWCDPISGHATLYWYRQILGQGPELLVQFQDESVVDDSQLPKDRFSAERLKGVDSTLKIQPAELGDSAMYLCASSQRQGANEQFFGPGTRLTVL.